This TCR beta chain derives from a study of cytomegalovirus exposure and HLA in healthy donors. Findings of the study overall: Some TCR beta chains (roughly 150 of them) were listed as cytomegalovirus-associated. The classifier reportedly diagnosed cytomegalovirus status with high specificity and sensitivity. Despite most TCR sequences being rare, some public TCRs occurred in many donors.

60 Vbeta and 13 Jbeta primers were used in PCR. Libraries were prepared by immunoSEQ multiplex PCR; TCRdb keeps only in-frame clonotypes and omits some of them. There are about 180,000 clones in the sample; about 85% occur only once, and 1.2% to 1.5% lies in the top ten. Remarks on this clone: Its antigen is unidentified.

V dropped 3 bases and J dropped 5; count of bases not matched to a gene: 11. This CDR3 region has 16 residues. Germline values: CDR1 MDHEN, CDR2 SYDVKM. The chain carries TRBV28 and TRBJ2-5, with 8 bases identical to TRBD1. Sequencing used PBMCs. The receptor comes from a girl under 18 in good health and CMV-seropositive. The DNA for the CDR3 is TGTGCCAGCAGTTTGTCGGACAGGGTGACGAGGGAGACCCAGTACTTC. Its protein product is CASSLSDRVTRETQYF.